This T cell receptor beta chain came from a study of cytomegalovirus exposure and HLA in healthy donors. General study results and limits: Cytomegalovirus status, reportedly, was diagnosed with high specificity and sensitivity by the classifier. Some public TCRs appeared in many individuals, while most sequences were rare. As confirmed in vitro, a few CMV-associated chains were specific for CMV antigens.

This clone has only one observation. Its antigen is unknown. Per the germline V gene, CDR1 is SGHTA and CDR2 is FQGTGA. V lost 2 bases and J 3 bases, leaving 13 bases between the germline ends. CDR3 size: 15 residues. Generated by immunoSEQ multiplex PCR, the TCRdb table keeps only in-frame clones and is missing some. The repertoire holds 67,000 or so clones, with 94% as singletons. This chain joins TRBV7-3 and TRBJ1-1; D is possibly TRBD1 (5 bases). Material for sequencing was PBMCs. This receptor was taken from a man younger than 35 in good health and CMV-seropositive. CDR3 loop: CASSLQGSSYTEAFF. CDR3 DNA: TGTGCCAGCAGCTTACAGGGATCCTCCTACACTGAAGCTTTCTTT.